What follows describes a single T cell receptor (beta chain). In the source study's methods: The assay estimated nucleated cells by amplifying reference gene primers. Sequencing was performed with immunoSEQ multiplex PCR; in TCRdb, only in-frame clones are kept and a portion is missing. From that table come the V and J calls and clone size; the DNA was used to work out D and trimming. The table shows over 250,000 clones, with roughly 90% occurring only once. This sample is part of a study of blood T cell repertoires in COVID-19. Overall study context: PBMCs, B-cell-depleted T cells, or T cells were the source of the cDNA or gDNA that made up the material.

Per the germline V gene, CDR1 is SGHNT and CDR2 is YENEEA. Trimming removed 0 bases from V and 8 bases from J, with 5 bases in between. There are 12 residues in the CDR3. This sequence was found in a woman aged 25-40 years with COVID-19, enrolled during active disease. Input material: peripheral blood. The chain has TRBV11-3 and TRBJ1-3, with no clear D. The DNA for the CDR3 is TGTGCCAGCAGCTTAGATCGGGACACCATATATTTT. As protein: CASSLDRDTIYF.